This paragraph covers one T cell receptor (beta chain) sequence. The PCR ran on 60 Vbeta and 13 Jbeta primers. Here immunoSEQ multiplex PCR was the method, and the copy in TCRdb shows in-frame clones only, minus some. The table has 100,000 to 120,000 clones, approximately 82% seen once. This entry is derived from a study of cytomegalovirus exposure and HLA in healthy donors. The CDR3 sequence is 15 residues long. V gave up 6 bases and J gave up 2 bases; unmatched junction bases: 6. Germline V gene data show CDR1 as SGHVS and CDR2 as FQNEAQ. This clonotype was sampled from a man aged 25-45 years in good health and CMV-seropositive. V is TRBV7-8 and J is TRBJ2-7, with 11 bases identical to TRBD1. Sequenced: PBMCs. The CDR3 bases are TGTGCCAGCAGACCCGGGACAGGGGGTGCCTACGAGCAGTACTTC. Its translation is CASRPGTGGAYEQYF. The entire variable domain, with the rest obtained from reference TRBV7-8 and TRBJ2-7, is as follows: GAGVSQSPRYKVAKRGQDVALRCDPISGHVSLFWYQQALGQGPEFLTYFQNEAQLDKSGLPSDRFFAERPEGSVSTLKIQRTQQEDSAVYLCASRPGTGGAYEQYFGPGTRLTVT.